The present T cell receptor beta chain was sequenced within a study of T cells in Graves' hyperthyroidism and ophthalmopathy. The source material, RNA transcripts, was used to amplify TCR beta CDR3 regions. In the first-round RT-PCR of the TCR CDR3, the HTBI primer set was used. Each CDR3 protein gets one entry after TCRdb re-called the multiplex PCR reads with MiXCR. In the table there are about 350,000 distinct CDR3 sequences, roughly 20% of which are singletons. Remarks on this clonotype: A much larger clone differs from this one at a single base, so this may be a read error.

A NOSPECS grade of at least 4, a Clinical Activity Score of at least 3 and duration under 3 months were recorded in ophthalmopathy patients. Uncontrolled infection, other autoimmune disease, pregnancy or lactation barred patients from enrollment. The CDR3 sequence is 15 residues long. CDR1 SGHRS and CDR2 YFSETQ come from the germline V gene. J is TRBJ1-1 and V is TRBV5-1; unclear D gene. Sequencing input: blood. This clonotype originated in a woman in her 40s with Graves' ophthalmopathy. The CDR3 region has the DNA TGCACCAGCAGCCCCCACATCGGGATGAACACTGAAGCTTTCTTT. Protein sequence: CTSSPHIGMNTEAFF.